This T cell receptor (beta chain) is drawn from a study of T cell changes during pregnancy in multiple sclerosis. The protocol was immunoSEQ multiplex PCR, while the TCRdb copy is restricted to in-frame clones and leaves out a portion. Among fewer than 45,000 clones listed, roughly nine tenths were seen once. Trimming cost V 3 bases and J 5 bases, with 22 bases left between them. The CDR3 contains 17 residues. Per the germline V gene, CDR1 is SGHNT and CDR2 is YYREEE (reference sequence). This receptor was obtained from a female donor in good health, enrolled as a control in a pregnancy study. The chain combines TRBV5-4 with TRBJ2-3; tentatively, D is TRBD1 (6 bases). Sequenced here: CD4+ T cells from peripheral blood mononuclear cells, sampled after pregnancy. CDR3 protein: CASSSPLQGPRVDTQYF. DNA of the CDR3: TGTGCCAGCAGCTCACCGTTACAGGGCCCCCGGGTAGATACGCAGTATTTT.